This is a list of T cell receptor beta chains from one sample in a study of shared clonotypes between healthy human individuals. Only in-frame clones appear in the TCRdb table, and some are missing; sequencing was by immunoSEQ multiplex PCR. This sample yields about 990,000 clones, of which approximately 80% are seen a single time; 0.55% to 0.7% belongs to the top ten. The sequenced sample was memory CD4+ T cells from PBMCs. The source of these receptors is a man aged 18 to 29 in good health. Some clones in this sample may be carry-over from other donors' samples. CDR3s include the opening cysteine and the closing phenylalanine or tryptophan. D genes are given only for firm matches. Some rows mark clone size as missing; the rest say once, few, many or name a class of expanded clone.

j_call clone_size v_call cdr3_length d_call cdr3_aa cdr3_nt
TRBJ2-7 NA TRBV2 14 TRBD2 CASSRGTSGKEQYF TGTGCCAGCAGTAGAGGGACTAGCGGTAAGGAGCAGTACTTC
TRBJ2-2 NA TRBV7-2 14 NA CASSFLGGSGELFF TGTGCCAGCAGCTTTCTAGGGGGATCCGGGGAGCTGTTTTTT
TRBJ2-1 few TRBV28 14 NA CASKRERGYNEQFF TGTGCCAGCAAGCGCGAGAGAGGCTACAATGAGCAGTTCTTC
TRBJ2-3 NA TRBV21-1 16 NA CASSMQGPRCTDTQYF TGTGCCAGCAGCATGCAGGGGCCCCGCTGCACAGATACGCAGTATTTT
TRBJ1-2 few TRBV20-1 8 NA CSGDGYTF TGCAGTGGTGATGGCTACACCTTC
TRBJ2-7 NA TRBV6-5 14 NA CASSYGQASLEQYF TGTGCCAGCAGTTACGGGCAGGCGTCCCTAGAGCAGTACTTC
TRBJ2-5 NA TRBV15 15 TRBD1 CATSGPQGVGGAQYF TGTGCCACCAGCGGGCCCCAGGGGGTAGGGGGTGCCCAGTACTTC
TRBJ2-7 NA TRBV29-1 11 NA CSVTQGHEQYF TGCAGCGTGACACAGGGCCACGAGCAGTACTTC
TRBJ1-1 NA TRBV28 13 TRBD1 CASSPGTEIEAFF TGTGCCAGCAGTCCCGGGACAGAGATTGAAGCTTTCTTT
TRBJ2-7 NA TRBV28 15 TRBD1 CASSRGQAGGYEQYF TGTGCCAGCAGTCGAGGACAGGCAGGGGGCTACGAGCAGTACTTC
TRBJ2-7 NA TRBV7-2 13 TRBD2 CASSYSGSYEQYF TGTGCCAGCAGCTATAGCGGGAGCTACGAGCAGTACTTC
TRBJ1-2 NA TRBV5-1 14 NA CASSLGDGSKSYTF TGCGCCAGCAGCTTGGGGGACGGGTCTAAATCATACACCTTC
TRBJ1-5 NA TRBV7-9 15 NA CASSLGGALNQPQHF TGTGCCAGCAGCTTAGGGGGGGCACTTAATCAGCCCCAGCATTTT
TRBJ2-7 NA TRBV6-1 13 NA CASKTGYTYEQYF TGTGCCAGCAAGACGGGATATACCTACGAGCAGTACTTC
TRBJ2-3 NA TRBV4-1 16 TRBD2 CASSLTLAGSTDTQYF TGCGCCAGCAGCCTCACATTAGCGGGCAGCACAGATACGCAGTATTTT
TRBJ1-1 NA TRBV18 14 NA CASSPRAGSPEAFF TGTGCCAGCTCACCACGAGCAGGGAGCCCTGAAGCTTTCTTT
TRBJ2-3 few TRBV7-6 18 TRBD2 CASSLEGRTSANTDTQYF TGTGCCAGCAGCTTAGAGGGTCGGACTAGCGCCAACACAGATACGCAGTATTTT
TRBJ2-1 NA TRBV21-1 15 NA CASSPEDPRYNEQFF TGTGCCAGCAGCCCAGAGGACCCCCGGTACAATGAGCAGTTCTTC
TRBJ2-3 NA TRBV6-5 13 NA CASMSKGTDTQYF TGTGCCAGCATGTCTAAGGGGACAGATACGCAGTATTTT
TRBJ2-5 NA TRBV6-6 15 NA CASSYSVSLSKTQYF TGTGCCAGCAGTTACAGTGTTAGCCTCTCCAAGACCCAGTACTTC
TRBJ1-4 NA TRBV5-1 14 TRBD1 CASSPDRGLEKLFF TGCGCCAGCAGCCCGGACAGGGGGCTGGAAAAACTGTTTTTT
TRBJ1-2 NA TRBV15 17 TRBD1 CATRNTGAGRHYYGYTF TGTGCCACCAGGAATACAGGGGCCGGGAGGCATTACTATGGCTACACCTTC
TRBJ1-1 NA TRBV6-6 15 TRBD1 CASSYTGQGTAEAFF TGTGCCAGCAGTTACACCGGACAGGGGACCGCAGAAGCTTTCTTT
TRBJ1-1 NA TRBV5-4 15 NA CASSLGLGTGTEAFF TGTGCCAGCAGCTTGGGTCTCGGGACGGGCACTGAAGCTTTCTTT
TRBJ1-2 NA TRBV5-1 15 NA CASSPLSGGTDGYTF TGCGCCAGCAGCCCCCTATCGGGCGGGACGGATGGCTACACCTTC
TRBJ1-1 NA TRBV5-1 15 NA CASSLYGRENTEAFF TGCGCCAGCAGCTTGTACGGCAGGGAGAACACTGAAGCTTTCTTT
TRBJ1-2 NA TRBV28 17 TRBD1 CASSIPYQQGVGYGYTF TGTGCCAGCAGTATCCCTTACCAACAGGGGGTGGGGTATGGCTACACCTTC
TRBJ2-1 NA TRBV5-4 16 NA CASSRPGPERGNEQFF TGTGCCAGCAGCAGACCGGGCCCGGAGAGGGGCAATGAGCAGTTCTTC
TRBJ2-3 NA TRBV6-1 13 NA CASSEETGATQYF TGTGCCAGCAGTGAAGAAACGGGAGCTACGCAGTATTTT
TRBJ2-1 NA TRBV2 15 TRBD2 CASSEREWSYNEQFF TGTGCCAGCAGTGAGCGGGAGTGGTCCTACAATGAGCAGTTCTTC
TRBJ2-7 NA TRBV7-2 15 NA CASSLETASSYEQYF TGTGCCAGCAGCTTAGAAACGGCGAGCTCCTACGAGCAGTACTTC
TRBJ1-2 once TRBV30 14 TRBD1 CACLAGQNFYGYTF TGTGCCTGTCTAGCGGGACAGAATTTCTATGGCTACACCTTC
TRBJ2-5 NA TRBV19 14 NA CASSMLIPGETQYF TGTGCCAGTAGTATGCTCATCCCCGGGGAGACCCAGTACTTC
TRBJ1-2 NA TRBV10-3 13 NA CAISQAGVIGYTF TGTGCCATCAGCCAAGCAGGGGTTATAGGCTACACCTTC
TRBJ2-7 NA TRBV11-2 14 TRBD1 CASSSRTGSYEQYF TGTGCCAGCAGCTCCCGGACAGGGTCCTACGAGCAGTACTTC
TRBJ1-1 few TRBV28 15 NA CASQTRGHNWGEAFF TGTGCCAGCCAGACCCGGGGCCACAACTGGGGTGAAGCTTTCTTT
TRBJ2-1 NA TRBV18 15 TRBD2 CASSPTGLAVNEQFF TGTGCCAGCTCACCGACGGGACTAGCGGTCAATGAGCAGTTCTTC
TRBJ1-1 NA TRBV7-9 14 NA CASTPERRGTEAFF TGTGCCAGCACCCCTGAGCGCCGGGGCACTGAAGCTTTCTTT
TRBJ2-1 NA TRBV5-1 16 TRBD1 CASSADTGGIYNEQFF TGCGCCAGCAGCGCAGACACAGGGGGAATCTACAATGAGCAGTTCTTC
TRBJ2-1 NA TRBV5-1 13 NA CASSLRREDEQFF TGCGCCAGCAGCTTGCGCAGGGAGGATGAGCAGTTCTTC
TRBJ1-2 NA TRBV7-3 13 NA CASSLSGGAGYTF TGTGCCAGCAGCTTATCGGGCGGGGCTGGCTACACCTTC
TRBJ2-2 NA TRBV5-1 14 NA CASSLGMNTGELFF TGCGCCAGCAGCTTGGGTATGAACACCGGGGAGCTGTTTTTT
TRBJ2-3 NA TRBV6-1 12 NA CASRSSTDTQYF TGTGCCAGCAGGAGCAGCACAGATACGCAGTATTTT
TRBJ2-5 once TRBV19 16 TRBD2 CASSSPTSGGGETQYF TGTGCCAGTAGTAGTCCGACTAGCGGGGGCGGAGAGACCCAGTACTTC
TRBJ2-7 NA TRBV9 13 TRBD2 CASSVVPAGEQYF TGTGCCAGCAGCGTAGTGCCAGCGGGGGAGCAGTACTTC
TRBJ2-5 NA TRBV27 16 TRBD2 CASSQLGAGAGETQYF TGTGCCAGCAGCCAACTAGGGGCGGGAGCGGGAGAGACCCAGTACTTC
TRBJ2-7 once TRBV5-1 15 TRBD2 CASKRTTSGSYEQYF TGCGCCAGCAAGAGGACGACTAGCGGCTCCTACGAGCAGTACTTC
TRBJ2-7 NA TRBV4-3 16 TRBD2 CASSQTQTSGRGEQYF TGCGCCAGCAGCCAAACCCAGACTAGCGGGAGAGGCGAGCAGTACTTC
TRBJ1-1 NA TRBV19 15 NA CASSPPGPMNTEAFF TGTGCCAGTAGTCCCCCGGGGCCTATGAACACTGAAGCTTTCTTT
TRBJ2-7 once TRBV7-8 12 NA CASSPVGVEQYF TGTGCCAGCAGCCCCGTAGGGGTCGAGCAGTACTTC
TRBJ2-1 NA TRBV6-5 13 NA CASRDAGINEQFF TGTGCCAGCAGGGATGCGGGAATCAATGAGCAGTTCTTC
TRBJ1-3 many TRBV5-1 17 TRBD1 CASSLGTGAFSGNTIYF TGCGCCAGCAGCTTGGGGACAGGGGCCTTCTCTGGAAACACCATATATTTT
TRBJ2-1 few TRBV6-6 15 TRBD2 CASSPLAGGGNEQFF TGTGCCAGCAGCCCACTAGCGGGAGGCGGAAATGAGCAGTTCTTC
TRBJ1-2 many TRBV2 13 NA CASSPPGTYGYTF TGTGCCAGCAGTCCCCCGGGGACCTATGGCTACACCTTC
TRBJ2-2 few TRBV9 12 NA CASSVGTGELFF TGTGCCAGCAGCGTAGGGACCGGGGAGCTGTTTTTT
TRBJ2-2 NA TRBV2 17 NA CASSEELAGLGTGELFF TGTGCCAGCAGTGAAGAATTAGCAGGTCTGGGGACCGGGGAGCTGTTTTTT
TRBJ2-5 NA TRBV7-2 15 NA CASSMPGPRRETQYF TGTGCCAGCAGCATGCCGGGCCCGAGACGAGAGACCCAGTACTTC
TRBJ2-3 NA TRBV7-8 13 NA CASSLQGEDTQYF TGTGCCAGCAGCTTACAGGGCGAAGATACGCAGTATTTT